What follows are 32 T cell receptor beta chains derived from one specimen sequenced in a study of chemoradiotherapy in HPV16-positive cancers. TCRdb's copy holds only in-frame clones and misses some; the assay was immunoSEQ multiplex PCR. This table holds approximately 32,000 clones, about 80% found once. The sample was blood, taken from a patient who underwent chemoradiotherapy. These receptors were taken from a human donor with HPV-associated anogenital cancer.

The rearrangement links TRBV4-1 to TRBJ2-2; D may be TRBD1 or TRBD2 (5 bases each). Trimming stripped 1 base from V and 3 bases from J, with 6 bases between. The CDR3 is made up of 14 amino acids. The germline V gene encodes CDR1 MGHRA and CDR2 YSYEKL. This chain's CDR3 is CASSQGDHTGELFF. CDR3 in DNA: TGCGCCAGCAGCCAAGGGGACCACACCGGGGAGCTGTTTTTT.

In its sample, this clone was seen a few times. The V and J genes are TRBV28 and TRBJ1-5; D may be TRBD1 (5 bases). Germline V gene lookup returns CDR1 MDHEN and CDR2 SYDVKM. CDR3 length: 13 amino acids. Trimming cost V 8 bases and J 0 bases, with 8 bases left between them. The CDR3 DNA reads as TGTGCCAGCGGGGACGTTAGCAATCAGCCCCAGCATTTT. As protein: CASGDVSNQPQHF. The full variable domain, with the rest looked up from reference TRBV28 and TRBJ1-5, is DVKVTQSSRYLVKRTGEKVFLECVQDMDHENMFWYRQDPGLGLRLIYFSYDVKMKEKGDIPEGYSVSREKKERFSLILESASTNQTSMYLCASGDVSNQPQHFGDGTRLSIL.

The rearrangement uses TRBV27 and TRBJ1-1, with D perhaps matching TRBD1 (5 bases). Germline V gives CDR1 MNHEY, CDR2 SMNVEV (reference sequence). Trimming shortened V by 8 bases and J by 5 bases, and 21 bases separated the two germline ends. The CDR3 sequence is 15 residues long. CDR3 amino acids: CASGPGRARGTEAFF. DNA for the CDR3: TGTGCCAGCGGGCCGGGCAGGGCCAGAGGGACTGAAGCTTTCTTT.

J is TRBJ2-2 and V is TRBV10-3; TRBD1 or TRBD2 may be the D gene (5 bases each). This CDR3 has 15 residues. Trimming cost V 6 bases and J 5 bases, with 16 bases left between them. Germline CDR1 ENHRY, CDR2 SYGVKD. CDR3 DNA: TGTGCCATCAGGAGTGAACGGGGCGAGACCGGGGAGCTGTTTTTT. Its translation: CAIRSERGETGELFF.

This clone was recorded a few times. The chain employs TRBV19 and TRBJ1-2, with 9 bases lining up with TRBD1. CDR3 length: 14 residues. J was trimmed by 3 bases and V by 6 bases; bases with no gene match: 5. Germline V gene lookup returns CDR1 LNHDA and CDR2 SQIVND (reference sequence). CDR3 in amino acids: CASSRDRDYYGYTF. In nucleotides, the CDR3 is TGTGCCAGTAGCCGGGACAGGGATTACTATGGCTACACCTTC.

The V gene is TRBV7-9, the J gene TRBJ2-2, with TRBD2 matching over 8 bases. The CDR3 is 14 residues long. The germline V gene has CDR1 SEHNR and CDR2 FQNEAQ (reference sequence). Germline trimming cut 7 bases from V and 4 bases from J; bases unmatched to any gene: 5. CDR3 coding DNA: TGTGCCAGCAAAACTAGCGGCGGCACCGGGGAGCTGTTTTTT. This encodes CASKTSGGTGELFF.

This chain uses TRBV7-8 with TRBJ2-7; TRBD1 is a possible D gene (6 bases). Germline loops: CDR1 SGHVS, CDR2 FQNEAQ. The CDR3 is 14 amino acids. V was pared by 6 bases and J by 0 bases, with 12 bases between. CDR3 in amino acids: CASRPGQISYEQYF. The CDR3 DNA sequence: TGTGCCAGCAGGCCCGGACAGATCTCCTACGAGCAGTACTTC.

This chain uses TRBV10-3 with TRBJ1-6; perhaps TRBD1 as D (5 bases). CDR1 and CDR2 (germline): ENHRY, SYGVKD. The CDR3 is made up of 15 amino acids. The V gene lost 6 bases and the J gene lost 9 bases, with 18 bases spanning the gap. The CDR3 coding sequence is TGTGCCATCAGCGAAGGGAGGGGAGAGAGTTCACCCCTCCACTTT. Amino acid sequence: CAISEGRGESSPLHF.

This chain uses TRBV18 with TRBJ1-1; D remains ambiguous. V was pared by 1 base and J by 1 base, with 7 bases between. The CDR3 runs 14 residues. Germline CDR1 is KGHSH and CDR2 is LQKENI. CDR3 DNA: TGTGCCAGCTCACCACAAAAAAAGAACACTGAAGCTTTCTTT. The encoded protein is CASSPQKKNTEAFF.

The chain recombines TRBV7-2 with TRBJ1-6, with 8 bases lining up with TRBD1. V shed 4 bases, J shed 7 bases, and the junction held 6 bases outside the gene matches. The germline CDR1 and CDR2 sequences are SGHTA and FQGNSA. CDR3 length: 15 residues. CDR3 coding DNA: TGTGCCAGCAGCTATAGCAGGGGGCAAAATTCACCCCTCCACTTT. This translates into CASSYSRGQNSPLHF.

The V call is TRBV30, the J call TRBJ2-7, with TRBD1 as a possible D gene (6 bases). The CDR3 is made up of 13 amino acids. V lost 1 base to trimming and J lost 2 bases, with 9 bases between them. Germline V gives CDR1 GTSNPN, CDR2 SVGIG (reference sequence). CDR3 residues: CAWSGQVPYEQYF. The DNA of the CDR3 is TGTGCCTGGAGTGGACAGGTCCCCTACGAGCAGTACTTC.

The chain links TRBV7-9 to TRBJ2-1, with 7 nucleotides matching TRBD1. With V trimmed by 6 bases and J by 0 bases, 8 bases remained unmatched. Germline assignment: CDR1 SEHNR and CDR2 FQNEAQ (reference sequence). This CDR3 is built from 16 residues. For the CDR3, the DNA is TGTGCCAGCAGACCACAGGGGCCTTCCTCCTACAATGAGCAGTTCTTC. Translation gives CASRPQGPSSYNEQFF.

J is TRBJ2-1 and V is TRBV5-6, with 12 bases that match TRBD2. CDR3 length: 17 residues. The V gene's germline CDR1 is SGHDT and CDR2 YYEEEE. The junction had 10 bases not matched to a gene; V was cut back by 4 bases and J by 5 bases. CDR3 loop: CASSILTSGGSDNEQFF. The CDR3 DNA reads TGTGCCAGCAGCATACTAACTAGCGGGGGGTCGGACAATGAGCAGTTCTTC.

This clone was seen more than once but under ten times. The rearrangement uses TRBV19 and TRBJ2-2, with a weak D call TRBD2 (6 bases). Per the germline V gene, CDR1 is LNHDA and CDR2 is SQIVND (reference sequence). This CDR3 has 15 amino acids. V dropped 6 bases and J dropped 1 base, with 12 bases sitting between them. The CDR3 here is CASRRDSKNTGELFF. CDR3 DNA sequence: TGTGCCAGTAGGCGGGACTCCAAGAACACCGGGGAGCTGTTTTTT. The full variable domain, with the rest looked up from reference TRBV19 and TRBJ2-2, is DGGITQSPKYLFRKEGQNVTLSCEQNLNHDAMYWYRQDPGQGLRLIYYSQIVNDFQKGDIAEGYSVSREKKESFPLTVTSAQKNPTAFYLCASRRDSKNTGELFFGEGSRLTVL.

This sequence joins TRBV30 and TRBJ2-5; D may be TRBD1 or TRBD2 (6 bases each). The V gene lost 0 bases and the J gene lost 4 bases, with 15 bases spanning the gap. Germline V lookup: CDR1 GTSNPN, CDR2 SVGIG (reference sequence). The CDR3 consists of 15 residues. The CDR3 loop reads CAWSVVTGAGETQYF. DNA for the CDR3: TGTGCCTGGAGTGTAGTTACGGGGGCGGGAGAGACCCAGTACTTC.

This chain joins TRBV19 and TRBJ1-1, with D possibly matching TRBD1 (5 bases). CDR1 and CDR2 from the germline V gene are LNHDA and SQIVND (reference sequence). The germline V and J ends were trimmed by 9 bases and 1 base, with 18 bases remaining between them. The CDR3 extends over 15 amino acids. The CDR3 bases are TGTGCCAGCCGGTGGGGGGACCATGGGAACACTGAAGCTTTCTTT. Its translation is CASRWGDHGNTEAFF.

This chain connects TRBV6-1 to TRBJ2-3; D gene ambiguous. Trimming pared 4 bases from V and 5 bases from J, leaving 13 bases between. Germline V gene data show CDR1 as MNHNS and CDR2 as SASEGT. The CDR3 runs to 14 residues. In DNA, the CDR3 is TGTGCCAGCAGTGTTTCAGTTCAAGAAGATACGCAGTATTTT. Its protein product is CASSVSVQEDTQYF.

This sequence joins TRBV5-1 and TRBJ2-5; 8 bases align to TRBD2. There are 15 residues in the CDR3. The V and J ends lost 3 bases and 5 bases, in that order; junction bases with no gene match: 9. The V gene's germline CDR1 is SGHRS and CDR2 YFSETQ. CDR3 DNA: TGCGCCAGCAGCTCGAACGGGGGGGGCCGGGAGACCCAGTACTTC. As protein: CASSSNGGGRETQYF.

The V call is TRBV19, the J call TRBJ1-5, with D unresolved. The CDR3 extends over 13 amino acids. V dropped 7 bases and J dropped 4 bases, with 11 bases sitting between them. Germline V gene sequence: CDR1 LNHDA, CDR2 SQIVND (reference sequence). The CDR3 protein is CASTAPGNQPQHF. CDR3 DNA: TGTGCCAGTACTGCTCCAGGAAATCAGCCCCAGCATTTT. Filled out from reference TRBV19 and TRBJ1-5, the complete variable domain reads DGGITQSPKYLFRKEGQNVTLSCEQNLNHDAMYWYRQDPGQGLRLIYYSQIVNDFQKGDIAEGYSVSREKKESFPLTVTSAQKNPTAFYLCASTAPGNQPQHFGDGTRLSIL.

The chain combines TRBV7-9 with TRBJ1-1; TRBD1 aligns across 10 bases. The germline V gene has CDR1 SEHNR and CDR2 FQNEAQ (reference sequence). The CDR3 consists of 16 residues. After removal of 5 bases from V and 5 bases from J, the junction contained 11 bases not matched to a gene. This CDR3 is CASSPNKGTGETEAFF. CDR3 in DNA: TGTGCCAGCAGCCCAAATAAAGGGACAGGGGAGACTGAAGCTTTCTTT.

The chain uses TRBV6-5 and TRBJ2-3, with 11 bases fitting TRBD2. The V and J ends lost 9 bases and 0 bases, in that order; junction bases with no gene match: 5. Germline CDR1 is MNHEY and CDR2 is SVGAGI. CDR3 length: 15 residues. The CDR3 sequence is CASQTSGVSTDTQYF. In DNA form, the CDR3 reads TGTGCCAGTCAGACTAGCGGGGTTAGCACAGATACGCAGTATTTT.

V usage is TRBV6-6 and J usage is TRBJ1-2; D uncertain. Looked up from germline, CDR1 is MNHNY and CDR2 is SVGAGI (reference sequence). Trimming shortened V by 5 bases and J by 6 bases, and 16 bases separated the two germline ends. This CDR3 spans 14 amino acids. The CDR3 sequence is CASSQPEGLNGYTF. Here the CDR3 DNA reads TGTGCCAGCAGTCAACCGGAGGGTCTAAATGGCTACACCTTC.

The chain recombines TRBV7-2 with TRBJ2-7; D may correspond to TRBD1 or TRBD2 (5 bases each). The CDR3 contains 14 residues. Trimming stripped 1 base from V and 7 bases from J, with 14 bases between. Germline V lookup: CDR1 SGHTA, CDR2 FQGNSA. Here the CDR3 reads CASSLVRGSREQYF. Written as DNA, the CDR3 is TGTGCCAGCAGCTTAGTACGGGGCAGCAGGGAGCAGTACTTC.

The rearrangement links TRBV4-1 to TRBJ2-1, with D possibly being TRBD2 (7 bases). This CDR3 is built from 16 residues. Germline CDR1 and CDR2: MGHRA and YSYEKL. V lost 0 bases, J lost 3 bases, and 12 bases lay in between. The CDR3 DNA reads TGCGCCAGCAGCCAAGAGGCGGGGGCTTTCTACAATGAGCAGTTCTTC. Its translation is CASSQEAGAFYNEQFF.

This chain connects TRBV6-5 to TRBJ2-1, with 9 nucleotides matching TRBD1. Germline V gene lookup returns CDR1 MNHEY and CDR2 SVGAGI. The V segment lost 0 bases and the J segment 6 bases; nucleotides outside the gene matches: 0. The CDR3 contains 14 residues. The CDR3 coding sequence is TGTGCCAGCAGTTACTCGGGACAGGGCAATGAGCAGTTCTTC. It yields the protein CASSYSGQGNEQFF.

V is TRBV5-4 and J is TRBJ2-3, with D perhaps matching TRBD1 or TRBD2 (6 bases each). The germline V and J ends were trimmed by 1 base and 3 bases, with 12 bases remaining between them. Germline CDR1 reads SGHNT; CDR2 reads YYREEE (reference sequence). The CDR3 totals 15 residues. CDR3 region: CASSLQAGTTDTQYF. In DNA form, the CDR3 reads TGTGCCAGCAGCTTGCAGGCGGGGACAACAGATACGCAGTATTTT.

V is TRBV19 and J is TRBJ1-2; TRBD1 aligns across 8 bases. CDR1 is LNHDA and CDR2 is SQIVND in the germline V gene (reference sequence). This CDR3 contains 13 residues. The DNA for the CDR3 is TGTGCGTCATCCCCCCAGGGGGCTGGGGGCTACACCTTC. Translated: CASSPQGAGGYTF.

This chain uses TRBV4-1 with TRBJ2-7, with a tentative D call TRBD2 (6 bases). The CDR3 has 15 amino acids. Germline CDR1 and CDR2: MGHRA and YSYEKL. Trimming shortened V by 4 bases and J by 6 bases, and 19 bases separated the two germline ends. The CDR3 DNA reads TGCGCCAGCAGCCCTAGTTGGGCGCGGGGCAGCGAGCAGTACTTC. Its translation: CASSPSWARGSEQYF.

This chain uses TRBV18 with TRBJ1-3; 8 nucleotides line up with TRBD1. The CDR3 sequence is 19 residues long. The V gene's germline CDR1 is KGHSH and CDR2 LQKENI. J was trimmed by 2 bases and V by 0 bases; bases with no gene match: 12. The CDR3 spells CASSPPGTLTGGAGNTIYF. CDR3 DNA sequence: TGTGCCAGCTCACCACCGGGGACCCTCACAGGGGGTGCTGGAAACACCATATATTTT.

The chain employs TRBV30 and TRBJ2-7; 9 bases are shared with TRBD2. CDR3 length: 14 amino acids. CDR1 GTSNPN and CDR2 SVGIG come from the germline V gene (reference sequence). V gave up 0 bases and J gave up 1 base; unmatched junction bases: 1. The CDR3 is CAWSVSGGSYEQYF. In DNA, the CDR3 is TGTGCCTGGAGTGTAAGCGGGGGGTCCTACGAGCAGTACTTC.

This sequence joins TRBV18 and TRBJ1-6; TRBD1 might be the D (5 bases). Germline V gene lookup returns CDR1 KGHSH and CDR2 LQKENI. The CDR3 has 17 residues. V dropped 1 base and J dropped 5 bases, with 15 bases sitting between them. The CDR3 bases are TGTGCCAGCTCACCACTGGGCCCGGGGCTGGATAATTCACCCCTCCACTTT. Translated, it gives CASSPLGPGLDNSPLHF.

The chain links TRBV14 to TRBJ1-1, with a tentative D call TRBD1 (5 bases). Looked up from germline, CDR1 is SGHDN and CDR2 is FVKESK. Trimming took 0 bases from V and 5 from J, leaving 13 bases between them. This CDR3 is 15 amino acids long. CDR3 in amino acids: CASSQDPAGKTEAFF. CDR3 DNA: TGTGCCAGCAGCCAAGACCCGGCAGGGAAGACTGAAGCTTTCTTT.